The 30 T cell receptor beta chains in this list originate from one sample, sequenced in a study of CD8 T cells in Susac syndrome (dated by TCRdb to between 2018 and 2021). Library creation used the immunoSEQ multiplex PCR assay. RNA was extracted with the RNeasy kit and roughly 0.45 to 1 ug was reverse transcribed using random hexamers. TCRdb reprocessed the public reads (quality trimming at Q25 with fastp, clone calling with MiXCR) and kept in-frame beta chains. Rows with one shared CDR3 protein collapse into an entry with the most common genes and DNA. The sample records under 250,000 distinct CDR3 sequences, about 94% of which are singletons. The biggest ten clones account for around 0.15% of the sample. The sample consisted of CD4+ T cells from PBMCs. The receptors stem from a human donor with Susac syndrome.

V and J are TRBV7-9 and TRBJ1-2; the D is unclear. The V end was cut by 5 bases, the J end by 7 bases, with 14 bases between. The CDR3 is 13 residues long. The germline gives CDR1 SEHNR, CDR2 FQNEAQ (reference sequence). This CDR3 is CASSPRALAGYTF. The CDR3 DNA follows: TGTGCCAGCAGCCCGCGTGCTTTGGCTGGCTACACCTTC.

The chain employs TRBV28 and TRBJ2-7, with unresolved D. The germline V and J ends were trimmed by 6 bases and 4 bases, with 13 bases remaining between them. Germline V lookup: CDR1 MDHEN, CDR2 SYDVKM. CDR3 size: 13 residues. In nucleotides, the CDR3 is TGTGCCAGCAGCCCGGGTCCTGCTTACGAGCAGTACTTC. Its protein product is CASSPGPAYEQYF.

The chain combines TRBV20-1 with TRBJ1-3; the match to TRBD1 covers 9 bases. This CDR3 comprises 13 residues. Germline V gene sequence: CDR1 DFQATT, CDR2 SNEGSKA (reference sequence). Germline trimming cut 8 bases from V and 4 bases from J; bases unmatched to any gene: 6. CDR3 protein: CSLTGGSGNTIYF. CDR3 nucleotide sequence: TGCAGTTTAACAGGGGGCTCAGGAAACACCATATATTTT.

The chain joins TRBV7-9 to TRBJ2-7; D is ambiguous. The CDR3 extends over 14 amino acids. V shed 3 bases and J shed 0 bases, with 9 bases lying between them. Germline V CDR1 and CDR2: SEHNR, FQNEAQ (reference sequence). CDR3 sequence (DNA): TGTGCCAGCAGCTTTAACGTCGGCTCCTACGAGCAGTACTTC. Amino acid sequence: CASSFNVGSYEQYF.

The chain couples TRBV10-3 to TRBJ1-1, with 9 bases aligning to TRBD1. Unmatched junction bases numbered 3, after V lost 3 bases and J lost 1 base. The CDR3 extends over 15 amino acids. Germline V gene sequence: CDR1 ENHRY, CDR2 SYGVKD. The CDR3 DNA is TGTGCCATCAGTGAAACGACAGGGGGGAACACTGAAGCTTTCTTT. Translating gives CAISETTGGNTEAFF.

The J gene is TRBJ1-5, the V gene TRBV15, with D possibly being TRBD1 (5 bases). V was trimmed by 0 bases and J by 2 bases, leaving 11 bases between them. Germline CDR1 LNHNV, CDR2 YYDKDF (reference sequence). The CDR3 contains 16 residues. This CDR3 is CATSRDRGGGNQPQHF. The CDR3 bases are TGTGCCACCAGCAGAGATCGCGGAGGGGGCAATCAGCCCCAGCATTTT.

The chain joins TRBV7-9 to TRBJ1-4; TRBD1 aligns across 8 bases. With 5 bases clipped from V and 3 bases from J, the junction kept 17 bases outside the gene matches. The CDR3 totals 19 residues. CDR1 is SEHNR and CDR2 is FQNEAQ in the germline V gene (reference sequence). CDR3 nucleotides: TGTGCCAGCAGCCGCTATAGGACAGGGCAACTTACGGCTAATGAAAAACTGTTTTTT. Protein sequence: CASSRYRTGQLTANEKLFF.

V usage is TRBV5-1 and J usage is TRBJ1-1; 8 nucleotides line up with TRBD1. CDR1 SGHRS and CDR2 YFSETQ come from the germline V gene. The CDR3 consists of 16 residues. J gave up 5 bases and V 0 bases, and 9 bases lay outside the gene matches. CDR3 sequence reads: CASSLEPTGGVTEAFF. The CDR3 bases are TGCGCCAGCAGCTTGGAGCCTACAGGGGGGGTAACTGAAGCTTTCTTT. Full variable domain (rest looked up from reference TRBV5-1 and TRBJ1-1): KAGVTQTPRYLIKTRGQQVTLSCSPISGHRSVSWYQQTPGQGLQFLFEYFSETQRNKGNFPGRFSGRQFSNSRSEMNVSTLELGDSALYLCASSLEPTGGVTEAFFGQGTRLTVV.

The table lists this clonotype with a count of one. The genes are TRBV11-2 and TRBJ1-6; 7 bases are a match to TRBD1. Germline CDR1 and CDR2: SGHAT and FQNNGV. This CDR3 contains 15 residues. The V gene end was trimmed by 4 bases and the J gene end by 7 bases; junction bases not matched to a gene: 7. DNA of the CDR3: TGTGCCAGCAGCTCAACCGGGACAGAAAATTCACCCCTCCACTTT. Its translation is CASSSTGTENSPLHF.

The V and J genes are TRBV6-2 or TRBV6-3 and TRBJ2-7, with a possible D match to TRBD2 (5 bases). This CDR3 region has 14 residues. V was pared by 2 bases and J by 2 bases, with 10 bases between. Germline values: CDR1 MNHEY, CDR2 SVGEGT. CDR3 protein: CASSYPTGTYEQYF. The CDR3 region has the DNA TGTGCCAGCAGTTACCCCACCGGGACCTACGAGCAGTACTTC.

The gene calls are TRBV5-6 and TRBJ2-3; D is perhaps TRBD2 (5 bases). The germline V gene has CDR1 SGHDT and CDR2 YYEEEE. The CDR3 totals 14 residues. V lost 2 bases, J lost 2 bases, and 9 bases lay in between. CDR3: CASSLSGITDTQYF. CDR3 nucleotide sequence: TGTGCCAGCAGCTTATCCGGGATCACAGATACGCAGTATTTT. Full variable domain (missing parts from reference TRBV5-6 and TRBJ2-3): DAGVTQSPTHLIKTRGQQVTLRCSPKSGHDTVSWYQQALGQGPQFIFQYYEEEERQRGNFPDRFSGHQFPNYSSELNVNALLLGDSALYLCASSLSGITDTQYFGPGTRLTVL.

The chain recombines TRBV27 with TRBJ2-7; unclear D gene. Between the trimmed V and J ends, which lost 5 bases and 2 bases, there was a span of 10 bases. CDR1 is MNHEY, CDR2 SMNVEV, per germline (reference sequence). This CDR3 region has 13 residues. The CDR3 spells CASSRGRAYEQYF. The CDR3 DNA is TGTGCCAGCAGTCGAGGACGGGCCTACGAGCAGTACTTC.

On this clonotype itself: The junction and the germline gene differ at one end; a read error may be behind it. The V and J genes are TRBV7-7 and TRBJ2-5; 10 bases are shared with TRBD2. From germline, CDR1 is SSHAT and CDR2 FNYEAQ (reference sequence). The CDR3 consists of 15 residues. The CDR3 sequence is CASSLSGGNQETQYF. CDR3 DNA: TGTGCTAGCAGCCTTAGCGGGGGGAATCAAGAGACCCAGTACTTC.

The chain joins TRBV30 to TRBJ1-5; D ambiguous. The CDR3 covers 14 residues. Trimming took off 5 bases at V and 0 bases at J, with 11 bases between the two ends. CDR1 and CDR2 (germline): GTSNPN, SVGIG (reference sequence). The CDR3 region is CAWGRSSSNQPQHF. The CDR3 DNA is TGTGCCTGGGGACGAAGCAGTAGCAATCAGCCCCAGCATTTT.

V usage is TRBV6-2 or TRBV6-3 and J usage is TRBJ2-6; 9 bases line up with TRBD2. This CDR3 comprises 20 residues. Unmatched junction bases numbered 12, after V lost 3 bases and J lost 0 bases. Germline CDR1 is MNHEY and CDR2 is SVGEGT. The CDR3 DNA is TGTGCCAGCAGTTATCCTTCGTTGAGCGGGGGGTTCTCTGGGGCCAACGTCCTGACTTTC. Its translation is CASSYPSLSGGFSGANVLTF.

This chain uses TRBV6-5 with TRBJ1-5; D remains unclear. The V end was cut by 5 bases, the J end by 8 bases, with 13 bases between. The germline CDR1 and CDR2 sequences are MNHEY and SVGAGI. CDR3 length equals 13 residues. CDR3 sequence (DNA): TGTGCCAGCAGTCCTCTACTGGGGAAGCCCCAGCATTTT. It specifies CASSPLLGKPQHF.

This clonotype was recorded only once. The genes are TRBV19 and TRBJ2-1, with TRBD1 identical over 9 bases. CDR3 size: 15 residues. V gave up 2 bases and J gave up 6 bases; unmatched junction bases: 5. Germline V CDR1 and CDR2: LNHDA, SQIVND (reference sequence). CDR3 amino acids: CASSISGTGINEQFF. CDR3 bases: TGTGCCAGTAGTATATCCGGGACAGGGATCAATGAGCAGTTCTTC.

The rearrangement uses TRBV4-3 and TRBJ2-2; D call uncertain. Between the trimmed V and J ends, which lost 1 base and 1 base, there was a span of 10 bases. Germline V gene lookup returns CDR1 LGHNA and CDR2 YSLEER. The CDR3 totals 16 residues. CDR3 DNA sequence: TGCGCCAGCAGCCAAGTGATTGCCCTGAACACCGGGGAGCTGTTTTTT. Amino acids: CASSQVIALNTGELFF.

The chain links TRBV29-1 to TRBJ1-1, with TRBD1 as a possible D gene (5 bases). This CDR3 has 10 residues. V lost 3 bases, J lost 8 bases, and 7 bases lay in between. Germline values: CDR1 SQVTM, CDR2 ANQGSEA. The CDR3: CSVETAEAFF. DNA of the CDR3: TGCAGCGTTGAGACAGCCGAAGCTTTCTTT.

This clonotype appeared once. This chain uses TRBV4-3 with TRBJ2-2, with 7 nucleotides matching TRBD1. V was clipped by 0 bases and J by 0 bases; unmatched bases: 10. This CDR3 has 19 amino acids. From germline, CDR1 is LGHNA and CDR2 YSLEER. CDR3 DNA sequence: TGCGCCAGCAGCCAAGAAATCGACAGGGTATACGCGAACACCGGGGAGCTGTTTTTT. This sequence encodes CASSQEIDRVYANTGELFF.

CDR3 DNA: TGTGCCAGCAGCCTCTTGACAGGGCCTAATTCACCCCTCCACTTT. Its translation is CASSLLTGPNSPLHF. The V gene is TRBV9, the J gene TRBJ1-6, with 7 bases identical to TRBD1. Unmatched junction bases numbered 7, after V lost 4 bases and J lost 6 bases. Per the germline V gene, CDR1 is SGDLS and CDR2 is YYNGEE. The CDR3 loop spans 15 amino acids.

The chain joins TRBV10-3 to TRBJ1-6; D remains unclear. The V end lost 10 bases, the J end lost 7 bases, and 14 bases lay between the germline ends. The CDR3 spans 13 residues. Germline V gene lookup returns CDR1 ENHRY and CDR2 SYGVKD. CDR3 protein: CATRGGGNSPLHF. DNA of the CDR3: TGTGCCACCCGGGGAGGCGGCAATTCACCCCTCCACTTT.

V and J are TRBV24-1 and TRBJ2-4, with a weak D call TRBD1 (6 bases). The CDR3 runs to 15 residues. The germline V gene has CDR1 KGHDR and CDR2 SFDVKD. With 3 bases removed from V and 6 bases from J, the gap between germline ends came to 14 bases. DNA for the CDR3: TGTGCCACCAGTGATGTCCGGGACAATAGAAACATTCAGTACTTC. Translation: CATSDVRDNRNIQYF.

In DNA, the CDR3 is TGTGCCAGCAGCTCCCCAAGGGAGACCCAGTACTTC. It translates to CASSSPRETQYF. The rearrangement uses TRBV2 and TRBJ2-5; D remains unclear. V lost 6 bases and J lost 5, with 10 bases in between. The CDR3 totals 12 residues. CDR1 is SNHLY, CDR2 FYNNEI, per germline.

The chain is built from TRBV7-8 and TRBJ2-7, with 7 bases that match TRBD1. The J segment lost 4 bases and the V segment lost 6 bases, leaving 12 bases of the junction unmatched. Germline loops: CDR1 SGHVS, CDR2 FQNEAQ. The CDR3 sequence is 15 residues long. CDR3 region: CASRPTGVLLYEQYF. In DNA, the CDR3 is TGTGCCAGCAGACCAACAGGGGTATTGTTATACGAGCAGTACTTC.

This chain joins TRBV10-3 and TRBJ1-3, with D hard to call. V lost 7 bases to trimming and J lost 0 bases, with 10 bases between them. CDR3 length: 14 residues. The germline CDR1 and CDR2 sequences are ENHRY and SYGVKD. CDR3 DNA: TGTGCCATCACTCCAGGAGGCTCTGGAAACACCATATATTTT. This codes for CAITPGGSGNTIYF.

The chain joins TRBV19 to TRBJ2-5; tentatively, D is TRBD2 (6 bases). This CDR3 contains 13 residues. From germline, CDR1 is LNHDA and CDR2 SQIVND (reference sequence). V lost 4 bases, J lost 1 base, and 7 bases lay in between. The CDR3 loop is CASSTGSQETQYF. The CDR3 DNA reads as TGTGCCAGTAGTACCGGGAGCCAAGAGACCCAGTACTTC.

V is TRBV5-1 and J is TRBJ1-2; D ambiguous. V lost 0 bases to trimming and J lost 3 bases, with 15 bases between them. The CDR3 loop spans 16 amino acids. Germline assignment: CDR1 SGHRS and CDR2 YFSETQ. The CDR3 DNA sequence: TGCGCCAGCAGCTTGGCCGGCGGGGATGAGGACTATGGCTACACCTTC. It yields the protein CASSLAGGDEDYGYTF.

The chain has TRBV18 and TRBJ1-6; D is uncertain. In germline, CDR1 is KGHSH, CDR2 LQKENI. The CDR3 contains 16 residues. The V and J ends lost 1 base and 0 bases respectively, with 7 bases between them. The chain's CDR3 is CASSPLSGSYNSPLHF. The CDR3 DNA follows: TGTGCCAGCTCACCACTATCCGGCTCCTATAATTCACCCCTCCACTTT.

V is TRBV7-3 and J is TRBJ1-1, with D possibly TRBD1 on 5 matching bases. The CDR3 is 16 amino acids. Trimming removed 5 bases at V and 5 bases at J, with 21 bases between. CDR1 SGHTA and CDR2 FQGTGA come from the germline V gene. This CDR3 is CASSPLPPTEGTEAFF. In DNA, the CDR3 is TGTGCCAGCAGCCCCCTCCCGCCGACAGAGGGGACTGAAGCTTTCTTT.